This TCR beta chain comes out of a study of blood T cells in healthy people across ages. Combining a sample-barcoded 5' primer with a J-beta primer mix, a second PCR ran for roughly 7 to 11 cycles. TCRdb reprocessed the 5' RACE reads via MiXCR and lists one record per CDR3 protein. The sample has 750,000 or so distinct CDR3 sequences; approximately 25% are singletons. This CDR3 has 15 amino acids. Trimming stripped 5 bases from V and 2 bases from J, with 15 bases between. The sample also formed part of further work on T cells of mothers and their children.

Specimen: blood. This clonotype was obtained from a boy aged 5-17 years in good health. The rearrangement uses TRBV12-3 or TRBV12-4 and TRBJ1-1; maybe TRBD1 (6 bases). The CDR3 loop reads CASSRLRDKNTEAFF. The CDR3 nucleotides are TGTGCCAGCAGTCGACTCCGGGACAAAAACACTGAAGCTTTCTTT.